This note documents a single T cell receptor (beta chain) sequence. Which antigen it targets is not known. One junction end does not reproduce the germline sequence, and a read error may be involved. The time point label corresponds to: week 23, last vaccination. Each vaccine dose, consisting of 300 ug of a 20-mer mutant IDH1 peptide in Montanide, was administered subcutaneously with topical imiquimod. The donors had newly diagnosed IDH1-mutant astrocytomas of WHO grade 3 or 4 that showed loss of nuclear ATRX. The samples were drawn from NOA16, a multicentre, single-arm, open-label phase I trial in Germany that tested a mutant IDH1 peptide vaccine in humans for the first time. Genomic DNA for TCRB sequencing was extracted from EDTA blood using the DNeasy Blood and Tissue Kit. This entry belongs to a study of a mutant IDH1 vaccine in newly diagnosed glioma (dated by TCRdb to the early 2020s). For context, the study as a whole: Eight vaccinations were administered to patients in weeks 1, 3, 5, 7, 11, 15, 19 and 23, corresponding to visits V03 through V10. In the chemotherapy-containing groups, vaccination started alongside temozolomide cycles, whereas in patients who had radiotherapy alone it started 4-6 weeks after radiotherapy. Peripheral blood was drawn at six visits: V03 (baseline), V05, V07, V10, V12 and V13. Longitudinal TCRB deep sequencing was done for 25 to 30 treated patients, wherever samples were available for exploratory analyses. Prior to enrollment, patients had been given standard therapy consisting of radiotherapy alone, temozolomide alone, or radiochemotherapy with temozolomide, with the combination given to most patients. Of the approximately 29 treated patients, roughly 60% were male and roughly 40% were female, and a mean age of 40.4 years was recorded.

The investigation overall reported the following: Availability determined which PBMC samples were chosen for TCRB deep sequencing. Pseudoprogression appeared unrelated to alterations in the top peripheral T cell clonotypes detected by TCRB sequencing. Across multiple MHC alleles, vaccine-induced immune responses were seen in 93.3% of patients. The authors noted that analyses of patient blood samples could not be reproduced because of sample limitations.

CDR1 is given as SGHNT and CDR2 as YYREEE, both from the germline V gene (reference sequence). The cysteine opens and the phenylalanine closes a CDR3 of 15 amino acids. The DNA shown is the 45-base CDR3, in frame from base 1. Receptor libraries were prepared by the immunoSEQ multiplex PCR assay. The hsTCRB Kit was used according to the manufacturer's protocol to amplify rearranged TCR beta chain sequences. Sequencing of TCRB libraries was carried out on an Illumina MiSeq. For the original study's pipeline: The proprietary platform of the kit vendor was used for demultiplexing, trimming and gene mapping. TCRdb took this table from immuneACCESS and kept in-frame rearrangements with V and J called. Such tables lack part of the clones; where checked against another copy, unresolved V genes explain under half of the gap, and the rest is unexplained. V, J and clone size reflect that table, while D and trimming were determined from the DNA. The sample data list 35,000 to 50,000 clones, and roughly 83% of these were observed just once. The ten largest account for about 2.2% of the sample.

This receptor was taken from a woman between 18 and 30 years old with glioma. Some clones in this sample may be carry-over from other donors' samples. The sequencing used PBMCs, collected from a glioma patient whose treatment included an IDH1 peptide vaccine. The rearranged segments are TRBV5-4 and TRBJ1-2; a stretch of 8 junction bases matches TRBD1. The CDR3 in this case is CASNLGGQVRHGYTF. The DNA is TGTGCCAGCAACTTGGGGGGACAGGTAAGACATGGCTACACCTTC.